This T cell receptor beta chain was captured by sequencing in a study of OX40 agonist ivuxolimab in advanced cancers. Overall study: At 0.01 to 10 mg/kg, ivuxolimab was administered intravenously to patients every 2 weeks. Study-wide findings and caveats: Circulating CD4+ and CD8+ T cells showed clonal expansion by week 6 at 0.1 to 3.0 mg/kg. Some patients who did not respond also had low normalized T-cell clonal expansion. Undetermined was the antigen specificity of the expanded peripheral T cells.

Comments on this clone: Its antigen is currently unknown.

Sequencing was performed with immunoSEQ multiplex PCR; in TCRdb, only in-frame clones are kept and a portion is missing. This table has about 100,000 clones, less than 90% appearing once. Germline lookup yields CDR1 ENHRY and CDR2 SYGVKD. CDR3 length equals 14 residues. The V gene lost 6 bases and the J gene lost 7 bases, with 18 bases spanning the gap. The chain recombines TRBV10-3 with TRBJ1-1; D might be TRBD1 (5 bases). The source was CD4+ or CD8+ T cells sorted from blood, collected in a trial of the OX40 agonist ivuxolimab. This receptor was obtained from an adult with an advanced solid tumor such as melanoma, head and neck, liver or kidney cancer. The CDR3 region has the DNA TGTGCCATCAGAGAAGTCGAAGGGGCAGGTGAAGCTTTCTTT. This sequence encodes CAIREVEGAGEAFF.